One and the same sample provided the 29 T cell receptor beta chains below, sequenced in a study of blood T cell repertoires in COVID-19. TCRdb keeps only in-frame clones here, not all; method: immunoSEQ multiplex PCR. The sample holds about 240,000 clones, approximately 80% seen once. The sequenced sample consisted of peripheral blood. These receptors were obtained from a young woman with acute or convalescent COVID-19.

Only a few counts were recorded for this clone. The V gene is TRBV11-2, the J gene TRBJ2-5; D is unresolved. There are 12 residues in the CDR3. V dropped 5 bases and J dropped 5 bases, with 9 bases sitting between them. The germline CDR1 and CDR2 sequences are SGHAT and FQNNGV. CDR3 in amino acids: CASSAEAETQYF. CDR3 sequence (DNA): TGTGCCAGCAGCGCAGAGGCGGAGACCCAGTACTTC.

The J gene is TRBJ1-1, the V gene TRBV6-5; weak D call: TRBD1 (5 bases). V lost 2 bases, J lost 3 bases, and 10 bases lay in between. CDR3 length: 14 residues. Germline V gene sequence: CDR1 MNHEY, CDR2 SVGAGI. The CDR3 sequence is CASSYGQGYTEAFF. The CDR3 DNA is TGTGCCAGCAGTTACGGTCAGGGTTACACTGAAGCTTTCTTT.

This chain joins TRBV29-1 and TRBJ2-7; weak D call: TRBD2 (5 bases). Per germline, CDR1 SQVTM and CDR2 ANQGSEA. The CDR3 is 13 residues long. The germline V and J ends were trimmed by 4 bases and 3 bases, with 13 bases remaining between them. The CDR3 bases are TGCAGCGTTGTTCGGGGTCTCGGCTACGAGCAGTACTTC. This gives the protein CSVVRGLGYEQYF.

The chain couples TRBV6-2 or TRBV6-3 to TRBJ2-1; D is possibly TRBD1 (5 bases). The germline CDR1 and CDR2 sequences are MNHEY and SVGEGT. The CDR3 has 11 amino acids. The ends were cut back, 6 bases at V and 10 bases at J, with 10 bases in the middle. For the CDR3, the DNA is TGTGCCAGCAGCCATAACAGGGAGCAGTTCTTC. As protein: CASSHNREQFF.

The chain recombines TRBV5-5 with TRBJ2-1, with 11 bases lining up with TRBD2. The CDR3 runs 15 residues. Germline-derived CDR1 and CDR2 are SGHKS and YYEKEE (reference sequence). J lost 4 bases, V lost 3 bases, and 3 bases had no gene match. As DNA, the CDR3 is TGTGCCAGCAGCTCGGGACTAGCGGTTTACAATGAGCAGTTCTTC. It translates to CASSSGLAVYNEQFF.

The chain joins TRBV11-2 to TRBJ2-5; 7 bases fit TRBD2. V dropped 4 bases and J dropped 4; count of bases not matched to a gene: 6. There are 14 residues in the CDR3. CDR1 SGHAT and CDR2 FQNNGV come from the germline V gene. The CDR3 spells CASSSETSTETQYF. CDR3 coding DNA: TGTGCCAGCAGCTCCGAGACTAGCACAGAGACCCAGTACTTC.

The genes are TRBV27 and TRBJ2-3; D not certain. The V gene's germline CDR1 is MNHEY and CDR2 SMNVEV (reference sequence). Trimming shortened V by 7 bases and J by 6 bases, and 26 bases separated the two germline ends. The CDR3 has 17 residues. The DNA of the CDR3 is TGTGCCAGCATTGCGATGGCCGTCGGGTTCGGCGCGGATACGCAGTATTTT. This gives the protein CASIAMAVGFGADTQYF.

The V call is TRBV13, the J call TRBJ1-2; no clear D. Germline V gene data show CDR1 as PRHDT and CDR2 as FYEKMQ (reference sequence). The CDR3 sequence is 15 residues long. Trimming removed 5 bases from V and 2 bases from J, with 15 bases in between. The CDR3 bases are TGTGCCAGCAGCCCCCCAGCAGGCGGGAACTATGGCTACACCTTC. Protein product: CASSPPAGGNYGYTF. Looking up the rest from reference TRBV13 and TRBJ1-2 gives the full variable domain: AAGVIQSPRHLIKEKRETATLKCYPIPRHDTVYWYQQGPGQDPQFLISFYEKMQSDKGSIPDRFSAQQFSDYHSELNMSSLELGDSALYFCASSPPAGGNYGYTFGSGTRLTVV.

The rearrangement uses TRBV6-5 and TRBJ1-5, with D unclear. Germline lookup yields CDR1 MNHEY and CDR2 SVGAGI. The V end was cut by 0 bases, the J end by 8 bases, with 8 bases between. There are 13 residues in the CDR3. The CDR3 is CASSYSWGEPQHF. The CDR3, as DNA: TGTGCCAGCAGTTACTCATGGGGAGAGCCCCAGCATTTT.

The chain links TRBV30 to TRBJ2-7; D is tentatively TRBD1 or TRBD2 (6 bases each). With 7 bases removed from V and 5 bases from J, the gap between germline ends came to 9 bases. The germline V gene encodes CDR1 GTSNPN and CDR2 SVGIG (reference sequence). This CDR3 spans 10 amino acids. The CDR3, as DNA: TGTGCCTCGGGGGCCCACGAGCAGTACTTC. Amino acids: CASGAHEQYF.

The chain employs TRBV10-2 and TRBJ2-1; 12 nucleotides align to TRBD2. Germline values: CDR1 WSHSY, CDR2 SAAADI. The CDR3 loop spans 15 amino acids. J gave up 7 bases and V 11 bases, and 12 bases lay outside the gene matches. The CDR3 DNA follows: TGCGCCGCGGGGACTAGCGGGTCCCTGAGGAATGAGCAGTTCTTC. Amino acids: CAAGTSGSLRNEQFF.

The chain recombines TRBV6-1 with TRBJ2-3; 9 nucleotides match TRBD2. CDR1 and CDR2 from the germline V gene are MNHNS and SASEGT. The CDR3 extends over 16 amino acids. Germline trimming cut 0 bases from V and 2 bases from J; bases unmatched to any gene: 3. CDR3 amino acids: CASSEALAGFTDTQYF. Here the CDR3 DNA reads TGTGCCAGCAGTGAAGCGCTAGCGGGATTCACAGATACGCAGTATTTT.

This clone was recorded once. The chain recombines TRBV19 with TRBJ1-1; perhaps TRBD1 as D (6 bases). The ends were cut back, 3 bases at V and 3 bases at J, with 14 bases in the middle. Germline V CDR1 and CDR2: LNHDA, SQIVND (reference sequence). The CDR3 runs 15 residues. The CDR3 DNA follows: TGTGCCAGTAGTATTGGGTGGGGGCTCGACACTGAAGCTTTCTTT. It codes for CASSIGWGLDTEAFF.

This chain joins TRBV7-9 and TRBJ2-1, with 11 bases aligning to TRBD2. CDR3 length: 17 residues. The germline CDR1 and CDR2 sequences are SEHNR and FQNEAQ (reference sequence). V was clipped by 5 bases and J by 8 bases; unmatched bases: 14. CDR3 region: CASSPRPGLAERYEQFF. The DNA for the CDR3 is TGTGCCAGCAGCCCAAGACCGGGACTAGCGGAGAGATATGAGCAGTTCTTC.

This chain links TRBV7-3 with TRBJ2-2; unclear D gene. The CDR3 contains 14 residues. The V end was cut by 3 bases, the J end by 2 bases, with 7 bases between. CDR1 is SGHTA, CDR2 FQGTGA, per germline. The CDR3 protein is CASSLAENTGELFF. CDR3 in DNA: TGTGCCAGCAGCTTGGCGGAAAACACCGGGGAGCTGTTTTTT.

The chain employs TRBV18 and TRBJ2-3; TRBD2 matches 9 bases. Germline loops: CDR1 KGHSH, CDR2 LQKENI. CDR3 length: 18 amino acids. With 5 bases clipped from V and 7 bases from J, the junction kept 19 bases outside the gene matches. The CDR3, as DNA: TGTGCCAGCTCAACCTCTATAGCGGGAGAAAGAGGCAGGAATACGCAGTATTTT. This sequence encodes CASSTSIAGERGRNTQYF.

V and J are TRBV7-2 and TRBJ2-7, with 8 bases identical to TRBD1. Germline V gene data show CDR1 as SGHTA and CDR2 as FQGNSA. The CDR3 covers 14 residues. V dropped 4 bases and J dropped 3; count of bases not matched to a gene: 5. This chain's CDR3 is CASSSRTGIYEQYF. CDR3 coding DNA: TGTGCCAGCAGCTCACGGACAGGGATCTACGAGCAGTACTTC.

This clone has just a few counts. The rearrangement joins TRBV29-1 to TRBJ2-5; D might be TRBD1 (6 bases). Germline CDR1 and CDR2: SQVTM and ANQGSEA. The CDR3 contains 13 residues. Deletions cut 4 bases from V and 5 bases from J, with 14 bases between. The CDR3 bases are TGCAGCGTTGTAGGGGCGAGGGGGGAGACCCAGTACTTC. Translated: CSVVGARGETQYF.

This clone appeared a few times. CDR3: CASSQERLAVYEQYF. CDR3 coding DNA: TGCGCCAGCAGCCAAGAAAGACTAGCGGTCTACGAGCAGTACTTC. The V gene is TRBV4-1, the J gene TRBJ2-7, with 9 bases lining up with TRBD2. Germline-derived CDR1 and CDR2 are MGHRA and YSYEKL. V was clipped by 0 bases and J by 3 bases; unmatched bases: 3. The CDR3 contains 15 residues.

CDR3 residues: CASSLNSGSRQFF. The CDR3 DNA sequence: TGTGCCAGCAGCTTAAACAGCGGGAGTAGGCAGTTCTTC. The rearrangement links TRBV7-9 to TRBJ2-1; TRBD2 matches at 8 bases. Germline values: CDR1 SEHNR, CDR2 FQNEAQ (reference sequence). V lost 2 bases and J lost 12; bases outside the gene matches: 6. The CDR3 has 13 residues.

This clone is a singleton in its sample. The V and J genes are TRBV19 and TRBJ2-3; 10 nucleotides match TRBD2. The CDR3 covers 15 residues. Unmatched junction bases numbered 10, after V lost 6 bases and J lost 7 bases. CDR1 is LNHDA and CDR2 is SQIVND in the germline V gene (reference sequence). For the CDR3, the DNA is TGTGCCAGTAGAAAGGCTAGCGGGAGTGTATATACGCAGTATTTT. This sequence encodes CASRKASGSVYTQYF.

This chain links TRBV6-1 with TRBJ2-2; 7 nucleotides agree with TRBD2. Trimming cost V 1 base and J 0 bases; bases outside gene matches: 8. The CDR3 contains 18 residues. Germline lookup yields CDR1 MNHNS and CDR2 SASEGT. This CDR3 is CASSEDPLSGTNTGELFF. In DNA form, the CDR3 reads TGTGCCAGCAGTGAAGATCCCCTAAGCGGGACGAACACCGGGGAGCTGTTTTTT.

J is TRBJ1-1 and V is TRBV15, with 10 bases fitting TRBD1. The CDR3 is made up of 18 amino acids. Germline CDR1 reads LNHNV; CDR2 reads YYDKDF (reference sequence). V lost 1 base, J lost 6 bases, and 14 bases stayed unmatched. CDR3 in amino acids: CATSRGYPGTGEVSEAFF. Here the CDR3 DNA reads TGTGCCACCAGCAGAGGATACCCCGGGACAGGGGAAGTCTCTGAAGCTTTCTTT.

The V gene is TRBV10-1, the J gene TRBJ2-2, with D perhaps TRBD1 (5 bases). The length of the CDR3 is 14 residues. Germline loops: CDR1 WNHNN, CDR2 SYGVQD (reference sequence). Trimming took 5 bases from V and 0 from J, leaving 7 bases between them. This chain's CDR3 is CASSKGTNTGELFF. CDR3 sequence (DNA): TGCGCCAGCAGTAAGGGGACGAACACCGGGGAGCTGTTTTTT.

This chain connects TRBV5-1 to TRBJ1-3, with a weak D call TRBD1 (5 bases). Trimming removed 5 bases at V and 0 bases at J, with 18 bases between. This CDR3 spans 17 amino acids. In germline, CDR1 is SGHRS, CDR2 YFSETQ. CDR3 residues: CASRREQVLSSGNTIYF. CDR3 coding DNA: TGCGCCAGCAGGCGGGAACAGGTCCTGAGCTCTGGAAACACCATATATTTT.

V usage is TRBV21-1 and J usage is TRBJ2-7; the table's D call, TRBD2, was not checked against the DNA. TRBV21-1 is a pseudogene locus. The CDR3 covers 20 residues. CDR3 in DNA: TGTGCTCAAAGAGGGGGGGCGAGTCCTTCAGGGGTCGGACTCGTATACGAGCAGTACTTC. It translates to CAQRGGASPSGVGLVYEQYF.

The CDR3: CASREGRGANVLTF. CDR3 DNA sequence: TGTGCCAGCAGGGAGGGGAGAGGGGCCAACGTCCTGACTTTC. The V and J genes are TRBV6-4 and TRBJ2-6; possibly TRBD2 for D (6 bases). Trimming removed 6 bases at V and 4 bases at J, with 10 bases between. The germline V gene has CDR1 MRHNA and CDR2 SNTAGT. The CDR3 is 14 residues long.

This clone was counted many times. The chain has TRBV19 and TRBJ2-1; 12 nucleotides agree with TRBD1. Germline CDR1 LNHDA, CDR2 SQIVND (reference sequence). V gave up 5 bases and J gave up 7 bases; unmatched junction bases: 6. CDR3 length: 15 amino acids. CDR3 sequence (DNA): TGTGCCAGTAGTCTGGGACAGGGGGCCTTTAATGAGCAGTTCTTC. Its protein product is CASSLGQGAFNEQFF.

CDR3 region: CASSPRTGPMYF. The CDR3 coding sequence is TGTGCCAGCAGTCCCCGGACAGGGCCGATGTACTTC. J is TRBJ2-7 and V is TRBV27; 8 positions agree with TRBD1. This CDR3 contains 12 residues. With 5 bases clipped from V and 12 bases from J, the junction kept 9 bases outside the gene matches. The germline V gene encodes CDR1 MNHEY and CDR2 SMNVEV (reference sequence).